This T cell receptor beta chain was captured by sequencing in a study of cytomegalovirus exposure and HLA in healthy donors. The PCR had 60 Vbeta and 13 Jbeta primers. TCRdb keeps only in-frame clones here, not all; method: immunoSEQ multiplex PCR. The sample lists some 67,000 clones, roughly 78% occurring once. Remarks on this clone: Its antigen is unknown. One junction end does not reproduce the germline sequence, and a read error may be involved. Distinct nucleotide sequences in the sample also encode this CDR3.

The CDR3 extends over 17 amino acids. Germline V gene data show CDR1 as KGHSH and CDR2 as LQKENI. Overall study findings and caveats: Later, an analysis found that common viral pathogens appeared to be linked with several of the most significant clusters. Cytomegalovirus status was reportedly diagnosed by the classifier with high specificity and sensitivity. Other equally common chains were less clonally expanded than HLA-associated TCR beta chains, a later analysis showed. Per a prior analysis, the majority of TCR beta V segments were productive roughly 87% or roughly 30% of the time.

V gene TRBV18 combines with J gene TRBJ2-1, with D tentatively TRBD2 (6 bases). Sequencing was done on a sample of PBMCs. The sequence derives from a man aged 40-49 years in good health and CMV-seronegative. The CDR3: CASSPQVNLAKYNEQFF. The CDR3, as DNA: TGTGCCAGCTCACCACAAGTTAATCTAGCGAAATACAATGAGCAATTCTTC.